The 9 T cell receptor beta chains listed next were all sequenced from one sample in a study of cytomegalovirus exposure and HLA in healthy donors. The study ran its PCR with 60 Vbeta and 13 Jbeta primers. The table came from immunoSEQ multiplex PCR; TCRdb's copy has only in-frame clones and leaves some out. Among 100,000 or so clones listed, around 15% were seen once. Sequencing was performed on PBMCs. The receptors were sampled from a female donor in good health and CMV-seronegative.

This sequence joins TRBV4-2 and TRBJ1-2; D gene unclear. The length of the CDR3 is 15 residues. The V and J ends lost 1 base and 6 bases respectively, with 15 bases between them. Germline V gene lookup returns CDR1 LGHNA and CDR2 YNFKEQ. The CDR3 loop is CASSQGTELWDGYTF. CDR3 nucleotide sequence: TGTGCCAGCAGCCAAGGTACTGAACTATGGGATGGCTACACCTTC.

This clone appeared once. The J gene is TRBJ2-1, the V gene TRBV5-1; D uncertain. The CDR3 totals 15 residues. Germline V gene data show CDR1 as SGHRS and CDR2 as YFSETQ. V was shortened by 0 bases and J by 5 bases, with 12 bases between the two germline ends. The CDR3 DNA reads TGCGCCAGCAGCTTGGTAACTCACAGTGACAATGAGCAGTTCTTC. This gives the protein CASSLVTHSDNEQFF.

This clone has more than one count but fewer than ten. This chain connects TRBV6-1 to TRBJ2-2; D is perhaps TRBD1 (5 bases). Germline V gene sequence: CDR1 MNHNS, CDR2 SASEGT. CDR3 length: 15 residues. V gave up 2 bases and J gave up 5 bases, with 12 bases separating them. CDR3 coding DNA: TGTGCCAGCAGTGAAAGACAGTGGGATACCGGGGAGCTGTTTTTT. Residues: CASSERQWDTGELFF.

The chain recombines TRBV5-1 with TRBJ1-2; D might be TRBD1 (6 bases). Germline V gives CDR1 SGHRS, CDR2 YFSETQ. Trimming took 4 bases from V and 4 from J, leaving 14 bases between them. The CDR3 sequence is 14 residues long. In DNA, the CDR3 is TGCGCCAGCAGCCCGGGGGGCCCTGCCTATGGCTACACCTTC. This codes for CASSPGGPAYGYTF.

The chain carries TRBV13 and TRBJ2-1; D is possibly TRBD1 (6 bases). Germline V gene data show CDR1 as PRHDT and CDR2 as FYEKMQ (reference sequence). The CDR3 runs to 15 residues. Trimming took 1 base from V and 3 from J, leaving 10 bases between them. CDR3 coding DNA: TGTGCCAGCAGCTTAGAGGTGACAGGCTACAATGAGCAGTTCTTC. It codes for CASSLEVTGYNEQFF.

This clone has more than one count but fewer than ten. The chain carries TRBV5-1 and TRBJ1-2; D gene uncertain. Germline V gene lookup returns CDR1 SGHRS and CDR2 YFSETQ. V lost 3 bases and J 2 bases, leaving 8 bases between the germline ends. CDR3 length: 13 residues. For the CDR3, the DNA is TGCGCCAGCAGCTCCGGACTAAACTATGGCTACACCTTC. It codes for CASSSGLNYGYTF.

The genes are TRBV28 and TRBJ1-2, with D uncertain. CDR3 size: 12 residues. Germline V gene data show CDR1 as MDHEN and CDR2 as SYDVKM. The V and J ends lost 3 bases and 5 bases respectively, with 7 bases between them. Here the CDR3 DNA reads TGTGCCAGCAGTTTCTCTAGTTATGGCTACACCTTC. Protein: CASSFSSYGYTF.

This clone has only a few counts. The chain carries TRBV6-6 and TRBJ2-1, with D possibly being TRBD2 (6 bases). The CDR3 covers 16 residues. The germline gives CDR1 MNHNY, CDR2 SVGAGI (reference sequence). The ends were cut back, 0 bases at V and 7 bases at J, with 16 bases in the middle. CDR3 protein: CASSYSPGATRNEQFF. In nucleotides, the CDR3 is TGTGCCAGCAGTTACTCGCCGGGAGCTACTAGGAATGAGCAGTTCTTC.

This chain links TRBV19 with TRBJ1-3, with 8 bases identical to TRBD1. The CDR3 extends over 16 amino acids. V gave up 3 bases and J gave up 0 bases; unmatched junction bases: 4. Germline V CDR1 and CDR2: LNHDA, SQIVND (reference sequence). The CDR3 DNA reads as TGTGCCAGTAGTATGGGGGACAGGATCTCTGGAAACACCATATATTTT. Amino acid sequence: CASSMGDRISGNTIYF.